A single TCR beta chain is shown here with its context. Its antigen is unidentified. Only in-frame clones appear in the TCRdb table, and some are missing; sequencing was by immunoSEQ multiplex PCR. The sample has 2 million to 3 million clones, approximately 93% seen once. The sample comes from a study of shared clonotypes between healthy human individuals. Both subsets, CD45RA+ naive and CD45RA-negative memory, were split from the CD4+ cells. Study findings and constraints: For naive CD4 cells, roughly 4.6% of clonotypes were shared across a handful of donors. The study drew on few donors, limiting represented genetic and exposure-history diversity.

Germline CDR1 is SGHDT and CDR2 is YYEEEE. V was shortened by 7 bases and J by 2 bases, with 19 bases between the two germline ends. This CDR3 spans 15 amino acids. The sequence came from a man between 18 and 29 years old in good health. Some clones in this sample may be carry-over from other donors' samples. The chain carries TRBV5-6 and TRBJ2-7, with D maybe TRBD2 (5 bases). The sequenced sample was naive CD4+ T cells from PBMCs. Subset: CD45RA+ positively selected. This CDR3 is CASYRRGYLTYEQYF. CDR3 sequence (DNA): TGTGCCAGCTATAGGCGCGGGTATCTTACCTACGAGCAGTACTTC.